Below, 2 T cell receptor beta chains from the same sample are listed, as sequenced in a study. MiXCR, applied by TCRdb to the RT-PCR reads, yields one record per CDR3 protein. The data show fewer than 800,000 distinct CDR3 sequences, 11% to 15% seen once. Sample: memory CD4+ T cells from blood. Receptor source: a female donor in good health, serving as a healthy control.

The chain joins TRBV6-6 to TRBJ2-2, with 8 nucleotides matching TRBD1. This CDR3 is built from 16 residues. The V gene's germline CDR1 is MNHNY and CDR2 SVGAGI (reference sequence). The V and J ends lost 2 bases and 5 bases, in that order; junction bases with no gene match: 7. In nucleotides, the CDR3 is TGTGCCAGCAGTTACATCAGGGGGCGCAGGACCGGGGAGCTGTTTTTT. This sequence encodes CASSYIRGRRTGELFF.

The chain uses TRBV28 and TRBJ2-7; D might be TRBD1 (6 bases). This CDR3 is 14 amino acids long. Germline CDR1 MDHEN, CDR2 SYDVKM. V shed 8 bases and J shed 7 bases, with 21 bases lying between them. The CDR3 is CASGLQGRKGEQYF. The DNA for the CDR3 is TGTGCCAGCGGCCTCCAGGGGAGAAAAGGGGAGCAGTACTTC. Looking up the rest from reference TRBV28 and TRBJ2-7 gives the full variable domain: DVKVTQSSRYLVKRTGEKVFLECVQDMDHENMFWYRQDPGLGLRLIYFSYDVKMKEKGDIPEGYSVSREKKERFSLILESASTNQTSMYLCASGLQGRKGEQYFGPGTRLTVT.